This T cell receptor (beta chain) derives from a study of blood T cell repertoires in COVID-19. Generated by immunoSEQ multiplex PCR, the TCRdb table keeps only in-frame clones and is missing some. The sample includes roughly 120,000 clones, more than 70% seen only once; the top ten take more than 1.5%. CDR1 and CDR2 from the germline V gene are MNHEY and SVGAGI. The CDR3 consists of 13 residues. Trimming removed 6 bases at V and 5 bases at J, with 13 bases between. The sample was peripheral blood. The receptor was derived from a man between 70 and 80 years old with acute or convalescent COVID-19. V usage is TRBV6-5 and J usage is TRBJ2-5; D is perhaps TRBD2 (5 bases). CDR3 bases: TGTGCCAGCAGCGATCTAGCATTGGAGACCCAGTACTTC. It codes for CASSDLALETQYF.